The clone carrying this T cell receptor (beta chain) was counted a few times. Its antigen is still unknown. The CDR3 is 11 amino acids. Trimming left V 4 bases short and J 4 bases short, with 5 bases between. Germline CDR1 is MDHEN and CDR2 is SYDVKM. This sample stems from a study of response to subunit inactivated influenza vaccine. A single record per CDR3 protein comes from TCRdb applying MiXCR to the RT-PCR reads. The sample consists of fewer than 600,000 distinct CDR3 sequences, less than 7.5% of them appearing once. Findings and limits, study-wide: Authors suggested that a seasonal influenza vaccination recruits few new T cells each time.

The sequence was collected from a man aged 50 to 75 who received an inactivated influenza vaccine. Sequenced here: PBMCs from blood, sampled roughly 24 months after vaccination. The J gene is TRBJ2-7, the V gene TRBV28; maybe TRBD2 (5 bases). CDR3 DNA: TGTGCCAGCAGTTGGGAGTACGAGCAGTACTTC. It yields the protein CASSWEYEQYF.